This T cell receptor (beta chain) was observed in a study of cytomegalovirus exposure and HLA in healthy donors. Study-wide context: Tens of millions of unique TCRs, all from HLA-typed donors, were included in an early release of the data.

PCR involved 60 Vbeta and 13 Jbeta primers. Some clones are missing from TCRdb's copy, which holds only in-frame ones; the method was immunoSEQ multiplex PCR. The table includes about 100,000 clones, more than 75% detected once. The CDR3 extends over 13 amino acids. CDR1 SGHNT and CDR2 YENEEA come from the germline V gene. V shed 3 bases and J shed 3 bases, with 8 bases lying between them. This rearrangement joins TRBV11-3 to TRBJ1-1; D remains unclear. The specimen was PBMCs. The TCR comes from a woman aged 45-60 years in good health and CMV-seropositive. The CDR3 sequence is CASSFTSDTEAFF. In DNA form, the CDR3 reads TGTGCCAGCAGCTTCACCTCGGACACTGAAGCTTTCTTT.